These 4 T cell receptor beta chains came from one sample sequenced in a study of tumor-infiltrating lymphocytes in primary liver carcinoma. The researchers obtained blood RNA from unsorted whole blood and also extracted germline DNA. The researchers produced TCR beta cDNA from roughly 500 ng total RNA with a constant-region primer. TCR beta libraries came from three nested multiplex PCR rounds using slightly modified ARM-PCR. The two initial PCR rounds, roughly 11 cycles each, used TRBV1-TRBV30 forward and C-beta reverse primers. TCRdb used MiXCR to reprocess the multiplex PCR reads, holding one entry per CDR3 protein. The data hold over 250,000 distinct CDR3 sequences, with around 50% observed a single time. Sequenced sample: peripheral blood. Source of these receptors: a woman in her thirties with primary liver carcinoma and hepatitis B virus infection.

About this clonotype: Germline and junction disagree at one end, which may indicate a read error. This rearrangement joins TRBV4-1 to TRBJ2-7, with D possibly matching TRBD2 (5 bases). The length of the CDR3 is 15 residues. Looked up from germline, CDR1 is MGHRA and CDR2 is YSYEKL. CDR3 loop: CVSSLNWSGDYEQYF. As DNA, the CDR3 is TGCGTCAGCAGCCTCAATTGGTCCGGGGACTACGAGCAGTACTTC.

The rearrangement links TRBV6-6 to TRBJ2-7; TRBD1 agrees at 7 bases. The V gene's germline CDR1 is MNHNY and CDR2 SVGAGI (reference sequence). J was trimmed by 3 bases and V by 7 bases; bases with no gene match: 9. The CDR3 consists of 14 residues. The CDR3 coding sequence is TGTGCCAGCACTCTAGGGGGCTGGCTCTACGAGCAGTACTTC. It translates to CASTLGGWLYEQYF.

This chain uses TRBV11-1 with TRBJ2-3, with TRBD1 matching 9 bases. The V and J ends lost 10 bases and 4 bases, in that order; junction bases with no gene match: 12. The CDR3 is 15 amino acids. Per germline, CDR1 SGHAT and CDR2 FQDESV (reference sequence). The CDR3 DNA is TGTGCCAACAGGCGGGACAGGGAATATCCAGATACGCAGTATTTT. Encoded protein: CANRRDREYPDTQYF.

At least ten counts were recorded for this clonotype. V usage is TRBV4-2 and J usage is TRBJ1-5, with 10 bases lining up with TRBD1. The CDR3 loop spans 15 amino acids. The V segment lost 4 bases and the J segment 3 bases; nucleotides outside the gene matches: 3. CDR1 is LGHNA and CDR2 is YNFKEQ in the germline V gene. As DNA, the CDR3 is TGTGCCAGCAGCCGAGGACAGGGGGACAATCAGCCCCAGCATTTT. Translated: CASSRGQGDNQPQHF.